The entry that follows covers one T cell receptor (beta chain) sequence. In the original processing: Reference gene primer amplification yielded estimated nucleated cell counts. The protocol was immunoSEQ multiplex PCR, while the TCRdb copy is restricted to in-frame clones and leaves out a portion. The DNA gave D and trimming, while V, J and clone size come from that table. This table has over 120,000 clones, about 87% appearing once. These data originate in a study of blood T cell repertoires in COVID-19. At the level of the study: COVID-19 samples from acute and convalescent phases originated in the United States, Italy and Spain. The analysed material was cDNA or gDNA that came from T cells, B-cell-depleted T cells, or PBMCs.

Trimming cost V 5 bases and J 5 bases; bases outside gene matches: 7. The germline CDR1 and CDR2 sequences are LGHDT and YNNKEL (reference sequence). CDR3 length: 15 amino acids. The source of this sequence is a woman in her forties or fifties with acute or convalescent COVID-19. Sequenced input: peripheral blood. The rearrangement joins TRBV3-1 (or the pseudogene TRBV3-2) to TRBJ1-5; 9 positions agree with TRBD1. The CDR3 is CASSSGQGSYQPQHF. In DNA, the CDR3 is TGTGCCAGCAGCAGCGGACAGGGGAGCTATCAGCCCCAGCATTTT.